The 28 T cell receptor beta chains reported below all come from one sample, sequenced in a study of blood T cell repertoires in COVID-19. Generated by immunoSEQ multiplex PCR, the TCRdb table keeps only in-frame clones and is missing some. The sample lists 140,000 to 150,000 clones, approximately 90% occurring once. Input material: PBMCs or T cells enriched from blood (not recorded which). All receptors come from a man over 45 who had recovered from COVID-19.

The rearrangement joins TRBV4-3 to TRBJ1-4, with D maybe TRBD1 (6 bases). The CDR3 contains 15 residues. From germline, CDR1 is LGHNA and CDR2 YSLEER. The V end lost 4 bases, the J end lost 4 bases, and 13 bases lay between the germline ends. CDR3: CASSRSWTVNEKLFF. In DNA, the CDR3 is TGCGCCAGCAGCCGCTCGTGGACAGTTAATGAAAAACTGTTTTTT.

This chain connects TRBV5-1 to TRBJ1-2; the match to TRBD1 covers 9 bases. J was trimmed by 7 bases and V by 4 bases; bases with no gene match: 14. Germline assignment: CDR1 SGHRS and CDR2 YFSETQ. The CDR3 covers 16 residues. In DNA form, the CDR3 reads TGCGCCAGCAGCCCCTTAACAGGGGGCTCCACTCCTGGCTACACCTTC. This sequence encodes CASSPLTGGSTPGYTF.

In nucleotides, the CDR3 is TGTGCCAGCAGCCCGCGGACAGGTGATAACTATGGCTACACCTTC. Translated, it gives CASSPRTGDNYGYTF. The gene calls are TRBV3-1 (or the pseudogene TRBV3-2) and TRBJ1-2, with TRBD1 matching 7 bases. The ends lost 4 bases at V and 1 base at J; junction bases unmatched: 6. CDR1 is LGHDT and CDR2 is YNNKEL in the germline V gene (reference sequence). The CDR3 loop spans 15 amino acids.

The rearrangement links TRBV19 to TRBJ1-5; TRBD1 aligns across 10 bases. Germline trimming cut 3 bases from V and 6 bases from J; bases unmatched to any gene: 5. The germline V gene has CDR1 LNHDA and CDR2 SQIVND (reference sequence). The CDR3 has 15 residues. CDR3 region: CASSMGRDRGQPQHF. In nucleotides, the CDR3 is TGTGCCAGTAGTATGGGACGGGACAGGGGTCAGCCCCAGCATTTT.

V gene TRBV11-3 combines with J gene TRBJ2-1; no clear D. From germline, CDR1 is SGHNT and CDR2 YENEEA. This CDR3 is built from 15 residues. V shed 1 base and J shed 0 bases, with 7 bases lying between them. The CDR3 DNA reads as TGTGCCAGCAGCTTAGGGTATAGCTCCTACAATGAGCAGTTCTTC. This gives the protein CASSLGYSSYNEQFF.

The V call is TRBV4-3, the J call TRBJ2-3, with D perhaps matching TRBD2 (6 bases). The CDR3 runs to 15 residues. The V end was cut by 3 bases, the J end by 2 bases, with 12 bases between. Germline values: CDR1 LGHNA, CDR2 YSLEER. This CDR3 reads CASSQRSGPTDTQYF. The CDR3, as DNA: TGCGCCAGCAGCCAGAGAAGCGGGCCCACAGATACGCAGTATTTT.

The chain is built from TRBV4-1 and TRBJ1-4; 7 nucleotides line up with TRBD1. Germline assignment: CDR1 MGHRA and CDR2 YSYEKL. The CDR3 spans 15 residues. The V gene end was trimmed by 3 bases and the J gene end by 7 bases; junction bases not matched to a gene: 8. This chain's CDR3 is CASSHPTGVAEKLFF. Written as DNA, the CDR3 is TGCGCCAGCAGCCACCCCACAGGGGTGGCTGAAAAACTGTTTTTT.

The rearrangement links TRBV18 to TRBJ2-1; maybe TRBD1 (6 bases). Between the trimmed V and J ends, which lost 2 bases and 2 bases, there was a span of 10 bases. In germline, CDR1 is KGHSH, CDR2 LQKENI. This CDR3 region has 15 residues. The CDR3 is CASSPMGAAYNEQFF. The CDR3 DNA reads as TGTGCCAGCTCACCAATGGGGGCCGCCTACAATGAGCAGTTCTTC.

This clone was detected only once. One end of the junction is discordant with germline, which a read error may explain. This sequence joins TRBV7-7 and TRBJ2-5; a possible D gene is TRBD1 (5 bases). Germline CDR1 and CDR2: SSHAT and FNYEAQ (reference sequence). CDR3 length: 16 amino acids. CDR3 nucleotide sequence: TGTGCTAGCAGCTTGAGTCTCGCAGGGCGAGGAGAGACCCAGTACTTC. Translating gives CASSLSLAGRGETQYF.

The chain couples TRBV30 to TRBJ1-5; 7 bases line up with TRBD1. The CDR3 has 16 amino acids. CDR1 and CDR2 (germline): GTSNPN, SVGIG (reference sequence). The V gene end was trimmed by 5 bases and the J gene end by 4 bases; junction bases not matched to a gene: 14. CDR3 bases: TGTGCCTGGGGAAGGAGGGGGCAGTCCCTAAATCAGCCCCAGCATTTT. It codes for CAWGRRGQSLNQPQHF. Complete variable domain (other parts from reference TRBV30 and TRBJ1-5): SQTIHQWPATLVQPVGSPLSLECTVEGTSNPNLYWYRQAAGRGLQLLFYSVGIGQISSEVPQNLSASRPQDRQFILSSKKLLLSDSGFYLCAWGRRGQSLNQPQHFGDGTRLSIL.

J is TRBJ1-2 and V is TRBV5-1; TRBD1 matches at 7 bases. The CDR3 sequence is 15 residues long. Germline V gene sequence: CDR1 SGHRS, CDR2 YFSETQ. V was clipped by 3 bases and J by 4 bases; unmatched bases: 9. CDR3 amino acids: CASSSPGQNFYGYTF. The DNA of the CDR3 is TGCGCCAGCAGCTCACCGGGACAGAACTTCTATGGCTACACCTTC.

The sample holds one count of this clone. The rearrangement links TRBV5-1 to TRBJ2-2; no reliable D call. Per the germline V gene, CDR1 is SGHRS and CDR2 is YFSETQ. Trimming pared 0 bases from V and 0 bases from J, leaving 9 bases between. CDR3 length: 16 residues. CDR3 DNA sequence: TGCGCCAGCAGCTTGGGGGCCGTCGCGAACACCGGGGAGCTGTTTTTT. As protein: CASSLGAVANTGELFF. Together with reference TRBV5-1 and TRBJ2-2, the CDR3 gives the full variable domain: KAGVTQTPRYLIKTRGQQVTLSCSPISGHRSVSWYQQTPGQGLQFLFEYFSETQRNKGNFPGRFSGRQFSNSRSEMNVSTLELGDSALYLCASSLGAVANTGELFFGEGSRLTVL.

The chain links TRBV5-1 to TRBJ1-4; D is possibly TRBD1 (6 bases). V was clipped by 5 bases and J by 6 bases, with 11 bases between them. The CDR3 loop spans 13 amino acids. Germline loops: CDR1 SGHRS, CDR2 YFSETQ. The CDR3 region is CASRGQGHEKLFF. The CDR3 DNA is TGCGCCAGCAGGGGGCAGGGGCATGAAAAACTGTTTTTT. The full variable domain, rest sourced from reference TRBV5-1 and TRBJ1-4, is KAGVTQTPRYLIKTRGQQVTLSCSPISGHRSVSWYQQTPGQGLQFLFEYFSETQRNKGNFPGRFSGRQFSNSRSEMNVSTLELGDSALYLCASRGQGHEKLFFGSGTQLSVL.

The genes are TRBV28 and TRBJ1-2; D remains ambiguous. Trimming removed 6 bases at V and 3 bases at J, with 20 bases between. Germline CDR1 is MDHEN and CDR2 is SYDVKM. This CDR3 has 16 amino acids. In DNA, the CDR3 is TGTGCCAGCAGCTCATTCAGCGGGTCTTCAGACTATGGCTACACCTTC. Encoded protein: CASSSFSGSSDYGYTF.

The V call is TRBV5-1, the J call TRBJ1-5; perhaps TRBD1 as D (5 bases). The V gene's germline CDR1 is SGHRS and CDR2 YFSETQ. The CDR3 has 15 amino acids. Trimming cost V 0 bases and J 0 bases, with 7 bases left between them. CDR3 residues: CASSLEGVSNQPQHF. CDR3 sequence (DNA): TGCGCCAGCAGCTTGGAAGGGGTTAGCAATCAGCCCCAGCATTTT.

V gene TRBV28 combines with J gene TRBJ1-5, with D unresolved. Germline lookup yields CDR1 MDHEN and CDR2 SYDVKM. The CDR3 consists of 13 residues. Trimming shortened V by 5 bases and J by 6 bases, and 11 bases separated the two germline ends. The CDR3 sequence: CASSLPGIQPQHF. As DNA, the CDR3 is TGTGCCAGCAGTCTCCCCGGGATTCAGCCCCAGCATTTT.

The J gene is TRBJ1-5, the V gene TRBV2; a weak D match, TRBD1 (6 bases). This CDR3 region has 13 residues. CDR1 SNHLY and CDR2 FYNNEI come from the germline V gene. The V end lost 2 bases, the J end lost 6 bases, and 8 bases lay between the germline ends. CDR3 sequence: CASSELRGQPQHF. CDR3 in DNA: TGTGCCAGCAGTGAACTCAGGGGTCAGCCCCAGCATTTT.

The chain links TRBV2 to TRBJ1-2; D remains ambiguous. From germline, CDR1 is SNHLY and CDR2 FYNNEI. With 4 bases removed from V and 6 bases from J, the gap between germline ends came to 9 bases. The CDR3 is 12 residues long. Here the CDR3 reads CASSGSGDGYTF. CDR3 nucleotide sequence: TGTGCCAGCAGTGGATCCGGGGATGGCTACACCTTC.

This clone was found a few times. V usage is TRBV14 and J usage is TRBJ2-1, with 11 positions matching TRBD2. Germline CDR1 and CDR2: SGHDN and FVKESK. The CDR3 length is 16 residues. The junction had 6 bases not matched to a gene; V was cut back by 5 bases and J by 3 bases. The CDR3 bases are TGTGCCAGCAGCTTGATAGCGGGAGGGCTCTACAATGAGCAGTTCTTC. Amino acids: CASSLIAGGLYNEQFF.

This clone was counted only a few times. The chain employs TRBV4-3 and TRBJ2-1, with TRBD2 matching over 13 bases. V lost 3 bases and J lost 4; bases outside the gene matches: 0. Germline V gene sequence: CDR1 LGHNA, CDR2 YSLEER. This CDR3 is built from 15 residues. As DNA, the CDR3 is TGCGCCAGCAGCCAGGGACTAGCGGGATACAATGAGCAGTTCTTC. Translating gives CASSQGLAGYNEQFF.

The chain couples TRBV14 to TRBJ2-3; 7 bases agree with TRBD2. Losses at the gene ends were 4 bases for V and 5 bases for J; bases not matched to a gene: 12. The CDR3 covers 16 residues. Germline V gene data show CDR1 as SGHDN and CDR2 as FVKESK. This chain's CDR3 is CASSPWVRAGRDTQYF. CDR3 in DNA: TGTGCCAGCAGCCCCTGGGTGAGAGCGGGGCGAGATACGCAGTATTTT.

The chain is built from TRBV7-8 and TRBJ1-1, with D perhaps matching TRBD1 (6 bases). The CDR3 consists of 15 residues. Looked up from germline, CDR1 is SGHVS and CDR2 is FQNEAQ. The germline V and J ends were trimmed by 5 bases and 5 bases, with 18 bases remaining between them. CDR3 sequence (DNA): TGTGCCAGCAGCAATCAACAGGGAGGGACAACTGAAGCTTTCTTT. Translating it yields CASSNQQGGTTEAFF. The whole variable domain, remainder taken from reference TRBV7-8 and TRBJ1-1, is GAGVSQSPRYKVAKRGQDVALRCDPISGHVSLFWYQQALGQGPEFLTYFQNEAQLDKSGLPSDRFFAERPEGSVSTLKIQRTQQEDSAVYLCASSNQQGGTTEAFFGQGTRLTVV.

As DNA, the CDR3 is TGTGCCAGTAGTCCTCTGAGGAGGGAGGTGAGCTACGAGCAGTACTTC. It is translated as CASSPLRREVSYEQYF. The V gene is TRBV19, the J gene TRBJ2-7; D might be TRBD2 (6 bases). This CDR3 region has 16 residues. Trimming removed 5 bases at V and 3 bases at J, with 20 bases between. CDR1 and CDR2 (germline): LNHDA, SQIVND (reference sequence).

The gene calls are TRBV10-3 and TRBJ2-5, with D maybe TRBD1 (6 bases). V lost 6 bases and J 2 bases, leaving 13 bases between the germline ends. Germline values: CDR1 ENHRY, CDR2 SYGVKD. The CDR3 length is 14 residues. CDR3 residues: CAISGRTAQETQYF. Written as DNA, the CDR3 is TGTGCCATCAGCGGCAGGACAGCTCAAGAGACCCAGTACTTC.

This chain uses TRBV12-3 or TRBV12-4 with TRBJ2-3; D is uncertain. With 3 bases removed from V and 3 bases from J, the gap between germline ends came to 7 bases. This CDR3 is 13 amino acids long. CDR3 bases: TGTGCCAGCAGTTTCCACAGTACAGATACGCAGTATTTT. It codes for CASSFHSTDTQYF.

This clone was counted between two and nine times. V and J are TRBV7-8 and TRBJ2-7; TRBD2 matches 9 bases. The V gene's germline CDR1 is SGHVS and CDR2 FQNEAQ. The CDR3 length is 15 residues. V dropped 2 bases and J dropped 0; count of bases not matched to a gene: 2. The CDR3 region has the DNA TGTGCCAGCAGCTTACTAGCGGGGTCCTCCTACGAGCAGTACGTC. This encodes CASSLLAGSSYEQYV.

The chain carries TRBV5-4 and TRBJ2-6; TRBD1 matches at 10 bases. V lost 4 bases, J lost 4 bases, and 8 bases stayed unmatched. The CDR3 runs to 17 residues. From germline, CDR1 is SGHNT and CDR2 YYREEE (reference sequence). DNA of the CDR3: TGTGCCAGCAGCACCGGGACAGGGGCCACGGGGGCCAACGTCCTGACTTTC. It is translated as CASSTGTGATGANVLTF.

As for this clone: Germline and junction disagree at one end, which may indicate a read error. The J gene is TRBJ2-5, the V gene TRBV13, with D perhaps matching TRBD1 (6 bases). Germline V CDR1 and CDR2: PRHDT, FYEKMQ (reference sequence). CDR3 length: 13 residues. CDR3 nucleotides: TGTGCCAGCAGCTTAGAGAGACAGGAGATCCAGTACTTC. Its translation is CASSLERQEIQYF.